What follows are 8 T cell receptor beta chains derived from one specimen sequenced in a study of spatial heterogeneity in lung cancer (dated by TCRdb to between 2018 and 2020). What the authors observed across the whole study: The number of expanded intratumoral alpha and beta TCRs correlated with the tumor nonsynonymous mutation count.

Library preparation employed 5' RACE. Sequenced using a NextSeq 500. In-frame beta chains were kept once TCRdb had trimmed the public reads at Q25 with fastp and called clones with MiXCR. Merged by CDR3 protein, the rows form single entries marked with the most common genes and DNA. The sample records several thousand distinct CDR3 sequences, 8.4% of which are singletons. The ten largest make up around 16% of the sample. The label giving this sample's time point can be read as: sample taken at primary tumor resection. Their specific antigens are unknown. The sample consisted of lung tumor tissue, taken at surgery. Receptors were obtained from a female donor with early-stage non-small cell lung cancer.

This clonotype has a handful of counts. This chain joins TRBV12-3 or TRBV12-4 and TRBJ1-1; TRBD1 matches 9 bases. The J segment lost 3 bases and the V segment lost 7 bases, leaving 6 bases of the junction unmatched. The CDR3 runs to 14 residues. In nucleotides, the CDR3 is TGTGCCAGCAAACCTGGGACAGGGTACACTGAAGCTTTCTTT. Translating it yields CASKPGTGYTEAFF.

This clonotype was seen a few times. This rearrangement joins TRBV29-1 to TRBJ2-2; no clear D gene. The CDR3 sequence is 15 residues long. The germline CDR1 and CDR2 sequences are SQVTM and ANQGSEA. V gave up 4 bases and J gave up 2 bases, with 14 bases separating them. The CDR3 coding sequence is TGCAGCGTTGTTCGGTCCAGCGTTAACACCGGGGAGCTGTTTTTT. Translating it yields CSVVRSSVNTGELFF.

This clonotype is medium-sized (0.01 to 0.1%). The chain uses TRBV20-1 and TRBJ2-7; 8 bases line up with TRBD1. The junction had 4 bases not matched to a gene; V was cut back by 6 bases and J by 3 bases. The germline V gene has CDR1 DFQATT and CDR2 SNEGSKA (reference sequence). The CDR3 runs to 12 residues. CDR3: CSALQGGYEQYF. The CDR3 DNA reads TGCAGTGCCCTACAGGGGGGCTACGAGCAGTACTTC.

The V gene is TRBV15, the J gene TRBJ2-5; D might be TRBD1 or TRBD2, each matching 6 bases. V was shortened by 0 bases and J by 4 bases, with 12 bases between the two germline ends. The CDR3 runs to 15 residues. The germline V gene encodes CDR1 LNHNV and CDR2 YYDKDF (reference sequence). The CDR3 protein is CATSREAGGAETQYF. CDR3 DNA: TGTGCCACCAGCAGAGAAGCCGGGGGCGCAGAGACCCAGTACTTC. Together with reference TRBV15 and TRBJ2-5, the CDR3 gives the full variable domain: DAMVIQNPRYQVTQFGKPVTLSCSQTLNHNVMYWYQQKSSQAPKLLFHYYDKDFNNEADTPDNFQSRRPNTSFCFLDIRSPGLGDTAMYLCATSREAGGAETQYFGPGTRLLVL.

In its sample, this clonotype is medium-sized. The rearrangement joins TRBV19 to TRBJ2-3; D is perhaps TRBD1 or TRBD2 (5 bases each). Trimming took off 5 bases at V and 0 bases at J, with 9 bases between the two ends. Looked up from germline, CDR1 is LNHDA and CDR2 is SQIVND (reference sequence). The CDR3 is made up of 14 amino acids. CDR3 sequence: CASSRGDSTDTQYF. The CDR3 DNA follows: TGTGCCAGTAGTCGAGGGGACAGCACAGATACGCAGTATTTT.

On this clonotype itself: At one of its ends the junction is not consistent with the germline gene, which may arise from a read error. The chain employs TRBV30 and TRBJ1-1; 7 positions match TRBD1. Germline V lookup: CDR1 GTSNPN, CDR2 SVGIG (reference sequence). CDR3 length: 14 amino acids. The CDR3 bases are TGTGCCCGGAGTTTGGGACAGATAAACACTGAAGCTTTCTTT. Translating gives CARSLGQINTEAFF.

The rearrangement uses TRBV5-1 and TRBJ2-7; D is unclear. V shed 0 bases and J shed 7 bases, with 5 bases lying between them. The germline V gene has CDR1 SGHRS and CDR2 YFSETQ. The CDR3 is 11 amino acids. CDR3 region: CASSLEGEQYF. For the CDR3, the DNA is TGCGCCAGCAGCTTGGAAGGGGAGCAGTACTTC.

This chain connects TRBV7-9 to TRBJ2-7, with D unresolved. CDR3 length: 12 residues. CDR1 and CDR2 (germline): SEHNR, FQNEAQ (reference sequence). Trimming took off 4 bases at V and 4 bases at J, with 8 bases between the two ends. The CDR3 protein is CASSSMGYEQYF. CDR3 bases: TGTGCCAGCAGCTCCATGGGGTACGAGCAGTACTTC.